Here is one T cell receptor (beta chain) with its context. This sample is part of a study of blood T cell repertoires in COVID-19. Clones were read by immunoSEQ multiplex PCR, and TCRdb kept only the in-frame ones, dropping some. The profile covers fewer than 350,000 clones, with roughly 87% appearing a single time and roughly a tenth taken by the ten largest. Enrolment of Seattle patients took place during active infection, and they were followed longitudinally. The CDR3 has 13 residues. Germline V gene data show CDR1 as SGHAT and CDR2 as FQNNGV. V dropped 5 bases and J dropped 8 bases, with 12 bases sitting between them.

The chain has TRBV11-2 and TRBJ1-4; no firm D call. The receptor comes from a man aged 25 to 40 with COVID-19, enrolled during active disease. Input material: peripheral blood. The CDR3 nucleotides are TGTGCCAGCAGCCCCATCTCCGGGGAAAAACTGTTTTTT. It yields the protein CASSPISGEKLFF.